This T cell receptor (beta chain) appears in the sequencing data of a study of OX40 agonist ivuxolimab in advanced cancers. Study-level background: Subjects had a mean age of roughly 57 years, with a range of 23 to 79; about 83% were male. Three individuals attained partial responses, comprising one hepatocellular carcinoma case and two cutaneous melanoma cases. Findings of the study overall: What antigens the expanded peripheral T cells recognized was never established. With doses of 0.1 to 3.0 mg/kg, CD4+ and CD8+ blood T cells had undergone clonal expansion by week 6.

This CDR3 is 14 amino acids long. Germline values: CDR1 SGHTA, CDR2 FQGTGA. V dropped 4 bases and J dropped 5; count of bases not matched to a gene: 6. Remarks on this clone: The antigen remains undetermined.

The data were produced by immunoSEQ multiplex PCR, yet TCRdb's version contains in-frame clones alone and is incomplete. The repertoire consists of about 26,000 clones, with 75% to 85% occurring once and the leading ten covering under 30%. The chain joins TRBV7-3 to TRBJ1-1; TRBD1 aligns across 8 bases. The sample in question was CD4+ or CD8+ T cells sorted from blood, obtained in a trial of the OX40 agonist ivuxolimab. The receptor's source is an adult with an advanced solid tumor such as melanoma, head and neck, liver or kidney cancer. The CDR3, as DNA: TGTGCCAGCAGCTCAACAGGGGGGAGTACTGAAGCTTTCTTT. Its translation is CASSSTGGSTEAFF.